This T cell receptor beta chain came from a study of beta chain features in type 1 diabetes. The study's findings and limits: When Type 1 diabetes patients were examined, their TCRB CDR3s proved moderately but significantly shorter in all four CD4+ subsets.

Regarding this clone: Its antigen is still unknown.

The entirety of the isolated RNA underwent reverse transcription, so expressed TCRB transcripts were sequenced. The protocol was immunoSEQ multiplex PCR, while the TCRdb copy is restricted to in-frame clones and leaves out a portion. The sample holds tens of thousands of clones; 55% to 70% are singletons and the top ten take 0.29%. The J segment lost 5 bases and the V segment lost 5 bases, leaving 3 bases of the junction unmatched. The germline gives CDR1 SNHLY, CDR2 FYNNEI. This CDR3 is built from 13 residues. Sequencing was done on a sample of stem cell memory CD4+ T cells from blood. The clonotype was recovered from a woman in her twenties or thirties with type 1 diabetes. The V call is TRBV2, the J call TRBJ2-5; 9 bases agree with TRBD1. This CDR3 reads CASSNRGQETQYF. The CDR3 DNA is TGTGCCAGCAGTAACAGGGGGCAGGAGACCCAGTACTTC.